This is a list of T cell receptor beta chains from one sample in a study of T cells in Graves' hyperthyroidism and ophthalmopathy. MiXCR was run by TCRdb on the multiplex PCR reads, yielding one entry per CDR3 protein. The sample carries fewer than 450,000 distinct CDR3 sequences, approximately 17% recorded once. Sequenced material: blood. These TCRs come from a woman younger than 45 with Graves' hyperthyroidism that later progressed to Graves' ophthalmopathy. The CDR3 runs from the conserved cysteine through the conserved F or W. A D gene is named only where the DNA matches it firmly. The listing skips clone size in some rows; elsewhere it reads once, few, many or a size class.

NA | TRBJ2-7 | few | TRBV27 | TGTGCCAGCAGTTTAACCCGAGAGGACAGTTACTACGAGCAGTACTTC | CASSLTREDSYYEQYF
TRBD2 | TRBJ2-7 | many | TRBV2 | TGTGCCAGCAGTGAAGGCAGGGAGGGTTCGGAGTACTTC | CASSEGREGSEYF
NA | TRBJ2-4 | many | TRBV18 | TGTGCCAGCTCACCAACACAGAGTTTAGCCAAAAACATTCAGTACTTC | CASSPTQSLAKNIQYF
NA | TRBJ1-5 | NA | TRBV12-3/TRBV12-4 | TGTGCCAGCAGTTTGATCGGTCGACCCCAGCATTTT | CASSLIGRPQHF
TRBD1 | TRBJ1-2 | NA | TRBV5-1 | TGCGCCAGCAGCTTAGACAGGGTGCCTGGCTACACCTTC | CASSLDRVPGYTF
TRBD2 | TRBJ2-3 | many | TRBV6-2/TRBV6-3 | TGTGCCAGCAGTTACTCGAGACTAGCGGGTCCTAGCACAGATACGCAGTATTTT | CASSYSRLAGPSTDTQYF
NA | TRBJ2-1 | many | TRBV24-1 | TGTGCCACCAGTGATTTGCGGGGCGCTGATAGGGATGAGCAGTTCTTC | CATSDLRGADRDEQFF
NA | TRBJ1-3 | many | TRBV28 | TGTGCCAGCAGCCTCTCCATATCGACGATTGGAAACACCATATATTTT | CASSLSISTIGNTIYF
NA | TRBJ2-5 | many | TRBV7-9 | TGTGCCAGCAGCAACGGGGGACAAGAGACCCAGTACTTC | CASSNGGQETQYF
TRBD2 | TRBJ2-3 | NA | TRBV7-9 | TGTGCCAGCAGCTTTGCGGGGGGGCCTTTCCACACAGATACGCAGTATTTT | CASSFAGGPFHTDTQYF
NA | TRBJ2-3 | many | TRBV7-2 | TGTGCCAGCAGCTTAGTCAGCTCGGATACGCAGTATTTT | CASSLVSSDTQYF
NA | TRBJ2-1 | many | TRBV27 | TGTGCCAGCAGTCCCGACTTCCACCGGCGCGAAGACAATGAGCAGTTCTTC | CASSPDFHRREDNEQFF
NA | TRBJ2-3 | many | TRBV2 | TGTGCCAGCAGTGGGGTCATTGATTCAGGGACAGATACGCAGTATTTT | CASSGVIDSGTDTQYF
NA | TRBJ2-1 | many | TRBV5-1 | TGCGCCAGCAGCCCTGGGGATCCGCGGTTGGATGAGCAGTTCTTC | CASSPGDPRLDEQFF